These T cell receptor beta chains were read from a single sample in a study of cytomegalovirus exposure and HLA in healthy donors. Assay used: immunoSEQ multiplex PCR; TCRdb lists only in-frame clones, some missing. Of approximately 210,000 clones listed, over 75% were seen once; the top ten hold about a tenth. The sample consisted of PBMCs. These receptors originate from a woman aged 45 to 65 in good health and CMV-seropositive. Each CDR3 is given with its conserved first and last residue. The D gene is left open where the match is weak. Clone size is shown for a subset of rows, as once, few, many or a class of expanded clone.

TRBD1	.	TRBV29-1	TRBJ2-7	TGCAGCGTCGAAACTCCGGGACAGGGCTACGAGCAGTACTTC	CSVETPGQGYEQYF
.	.	TRBV18	TRBJ1-1	TGTGCCAGCTCACCCGGGGCAGGGGTTAACACTGAAGCTTTCTTT	CASSPGAGVNTEAFF
TRBD1	.	TRBV6-5	TRBJ2-5	TGTGCCAGCAGCCCTGGGGACAGCCAAGAGACCCAGTACTTC	CASSPGDSQETQYF
.	.	TRBV18	TRBJ1-5	TGTGCCAGCTCACTAATACAGGACCCAAAAGGCAATCAGCCCCAGCATTTT	CASSLIQDPKGNQPQHF
TRBD1	.	TRBV27	TRBJ2-7	TGTGCCAGCAGTTCCGGGACAGTCGCTTACGAGCAGTACTTC	CASSSGTVAYEQYF
TRBD1	.	TRBV30	TRBJ1-5	TGTGCCTGGAGCTCCGGACAGGGCTATAGCAATCAGCCCCAGCATTTT	CAWSSGQGYSNQPQHF
TRBD1	.	TRBV5-1	TRBJ1-1	TGCGCCAGCAGCCCGGGACAGGGATTAGCTGAAGCTTTCTTT	CASSPGQGLAEAFF
TRBD2	.	TRBV4-3	TRBJ2-1	TGCGCCAGCAGCCAAGATTTGGGACTAGCGGGGGGCCTCCCGGGGCAGTTCTTC	CASSQDLGLAGGLPGQFF
TRBD1	.	TRBV4-3	TRBJ1-5	TGCGCCAGCAGCCGGGACAGAGTAGACAATCAGCCCCAGCATTTT	CASSRDRVDNQPQHF
TRBD1	.	TRBV28	TRBJ1-5	TGTGCCAGCAGCTCGACAGGGAGTTTGGGTAGCAATCAGCCCCAGCATTTT	CASSSTGSLGSNQPQHF
TRBD1	.	TRBV6-5	TRBJ2-3	TGTGCCAGCAGTTACCAGGGGGCTAGCACAGATACGCAGTATTTT	CASSYQGASTDTQYF
.	.	TRBV5-6	TRBJ2-6	TGTGCCAGCAGGGGACTCCTCTCCGGGGCCAACGTCCTGACTTTC	CASRGLLSGANVLTF
TRBD1	.	TRBV28	TRBJ1-2	TGTGCCAGCCTGGACAGGGCGAACTATGGCTACACCTTC	CASLDRANYGYTF
.	.	TRBV7-2	TRBJ1-2	TGTGCCAGCAGCTTACAGGGATATAACTATGGCTACACCTTC	CASSLQGYNYGYTF
.	.	TRBV5-6	TRBJ1-4	TGTGCCAGCAGCTTGGCGAGTGAAAAACTGTTTTTT	CASSLASEKLFF
TRBD1	.	TRBV5-1	TRBJ1-3	TGCGCCAGCAGCTTGGCCGGGACAGGGGGCTCTGGAAACACCATATATTTT	CASSLAGTGGSGNTIYF
.	.	TRBV7-2	TRBJ2-1	TGTGCCAGCAGCTTAGACCAGGGAACCTACAATGAGCAGTTCTTC	CASSLDQGTYNEQFF
TRBD1	.	TRBV19	TRBJ1-1	TGTGCCAGTAGTGCCTGGGACAGCCTGAACACTGAAGCTTTCTTT	CASSAWDSLNTEAFF
.	few	TRBV9	TRBJ1-6	TGTGCCAGCAGTGGCGACAGGAATTCACCCCTCCACTTT	CASSGDRNSPLHF
TRBD1	.	TRBV19	TRBJ1-3	TGTGCCAGTAGTATTCTACAGGGGGCTGGAAACACCATATATTTT	CASSILQGAGNTIYF
.	few	TRBV27	TRBJ2-7	TGTGCCAGCGGCCTCTACGAGCAGTACTTC	CASGLYEQYF
.	.	TRBV15	TRBJ1-5	TGTGCCACCAGCAGAGGTGCGGGAGGGAAATATAGCAATCAGCCCCAGCATTTT	CATSRGAGGKYSNQPQHF
TRBD1	once	TRBV7-6	TRBJ1-1	TGTGCCAGCAGCTTACGTTTCAGGGGGCTGGCGAACACTGAAGCTTTCTTT	CASSLRFRGLANTEAFF
.	.	TRBV7-2	TRBJ2-3	TGTGCCAGCAGCTTAGAGGGGACAGATACGCAGTATTTT	CASSLEGTDTQYF
.	.	TRBV7-3	TRBJ1-1	TGTGCCAGCAGCTTAGGCGAAAGGGAGGGAACTGAAGCTTTCTTT	CASSLGEREGTEAFF
.	.	TRBV19	TRBJ1-5	TGTGCCAGCAGACCCACAGGAGTGGGCAATCAGCCCCAGCATTTT	CASRPTGVGNQPQHF
.	.	TRBV11-3	TRBJ2-2	TGTGCCAGCAGCCACAGGGTTGGGGAGCTGTTTTTT	CASSHRVGELFF
TRBD1	.	TRBV4-1	TRBJ1-1	TGCGCCAGCAGCCGAACAGGTGGAGGGGGCGAAGCTTTCTTT	CASSRTGGGGEAFF